The clone carrying this T cell receptor beta chain was observed a handful of times. Germline assignment: CDR1 MNHEY and CDR2 SMNVEV (reference sequence). V was clipped by 4 bases and J by 3 bases; unmatched bases: 4. This CDR3 spans 15 amino acids. Time point reported: sample taken at primary tumor resection. TCRdb reprocessed the 5' RACE reads via MiXCR and lists one record per CDR3 protein. The sample shows roughly 10,000 distinct CDR3 sequences, about 6.5% of them seen only once. The sample belongs to a study of spatial heterogeneity in lung cancer. The specimen was PBMCs, collected at surgery. This clonotype was sampled from a male donor with early-stage non-small cell lung cancer. The chain has TRBV27 and TRBJ1-1; 11 bases agree with TRBD1. CDR3 loop: CASSSRDRGDTEAFF. CDR3 DNA: TGTGCCAGCAGTTCGCGGGACAGGGGGGACACTGAAGCTTTCTTT.